One and the same sample provided the 10 T cell receptor beta chains below, sequenced in a study of blood T cell repertoires in COVID-19. TCRdb's copy holds only in-frame clones and misses some; the assay was immunoSEQ multiplex PCR. Here the sample spans roughly 230,000 clones, around 80% being singletons. Sequenced: peripheral blood. The receptors come from a man aged 40-49 years with acute or convalescent COVID-19.

This rearrangement joins TRBV6-2 or TRBV6-3 to TRBJ2-1, with D possibly matching TRBD2 (6 bases). From germline, CDR1 is MNHEY and CDR2 SVGEGT. The CDR3 spans 14 residues. Trimming left V 4 bases short and J 8 bases short, with 15 bases between. The CDR3: CASSSLAGTDEQFF. For the CDR3, the DNA is TGTGCCAGCAGTTCACTAGCCGGAACGGATGAGCAGTTCTTC.

The J gene is TRBJ2-2, the V gene TRBV27; 14 bases map to TRBD2. Germline V gene data show CDR1 as MNHEY and CDR2 as SMNVEV (reference sequence). The trim removed 5 bases at V and 12 bases at J, leaving 11 bases unmatched. This CDR3 is built from 16 residues. The CDR3 reads CASSVPTSGRAYKLFF. CDR3 nucleotides: TGTGCCAGCAGTGTGCCGACTAGCGGGAGGGCCTACAAGCTGTTTTTT.

The chain combines TRBV12-5 with TRBJ2-7, with 8 bases lining up with TRBD1. The germline V gene has CDR1 LGHNT and CDR2 FRNRAP. With V trimmed by 6 bases and J by 0 bases, 1 base remained unmatched. This CDR3 comprises 13 residues. CDR3 in DNA: TGTGCTAGTGGGACAGGGGCCTCCTACGAGCAGTACTTC. Its translation is CASGTGASYEQYF.

The chain carries TRBV29-1 and TRBJ2-1; 8 nucleotides align to TRBD1. The germline gives CDR1 SQVTM, CDR2 ANQGSEA. J lost 10 bases, V lost 4 bases, and 3 bases had no gene match. The CDR3 covers 11 residues. The CDR3 sequence is CSVGQGREQFF. CDR3 in DNA: TGCAGCGTTGGACAGGGGCGAGAGCAGTTCTTC.

About this clone: Other DNA sequences in the same sample also yield this CDR3. This chain joins TRBV5-6 and TRBJ1-1; a weak D match, TRBD1 (5 bases). Trimming shortened V by 2 bases and J by 1 base, and 9 bases separated the two germline ends. Germline CDR1 is SGHDT and CDR2 is YYEEEE. This CDR3 is built from 14 residues. CDR3 coding DNA: TGTGCCAGCAGCTTCTCAGGGTCGAACACTGAAGCTTTCTTT. It specifies CASSFSGSNTEAFF.

With regard to this clone: Germline is not matched at one junction end, which may reflect a read error. V is TRBV5-1 and J is TRBJ1-1; unclear D gene. The V gene's germline CDR1 is SGHRS and CDR2 YFSETQ. The CDR3 totals 14 residues. The CDR3 region is CASSLALGNTEAFF. The CDR3 DNA reads TGCGCCAGCAGTTTGGCACTAGGGAACACTGAAGCTTTCTTT. Full variable domain (outside the CDR3, taken from reference TRBV5-1 and TRBJ1-1): KAGVTQTPRYLIKTRGQQVTLSCSPISGHRSVSWYQQTPGQGLQFLFEYFSETQRNKGNFPGRFSGRQFSNSRSEMNVSTLELGDSALYLCASSLALGNTEAFFGQGTRLTVV.

V gene TRBV7-2 combines with J gene TRBJ2-7, with D perhaps matching TRBD2 (6 bases). This CDR3 spans 15 amino acids. Germline assignment: CDR1 SGHTA and CDR2 FQGNSA. Trimming pared 5 bases from V and 0 bases from J, leaving 14 bases between. The CDR3 sequence: CASSLWRDVSYEQYF. The CDR3 DNA sequence: TGTGCCAGCAGCCTGTGGCGGGATGTCTCCTACGAGCAGTACTTC.

This chain links TRBV15 with TRBJ2-7; 12 bases line up with TRBD2. Germline values: CDR1 LNHNV, CDR2 YYDKDF (reference sequence). The ends lost 2 bases at V and 2 bases at J; junction bases unmatched: 4. The CDR3 contains 16 residues. This CDR3 reads CATSRSRLAGAYEQYF. CDR3 nucleotides: TGTGCCACCAGCAGATCCCGACTAGCGGGAGCCTACGAGCAGTACTTC.

The chain is built from TRBV3-1 (or the pseudogene TRBV3-2) and TRBJ1-3; 7 bases fit TRBD1. V gave up 3 bases and J gave up 0 bases; unmatched junction bases: 11. Germline V gene data show CDR1 as LGHDT and CDR2 as YNNKEL (reference sequence). The CDR3 consists of 18 residues. Here the CDR3 DNA reads TGTGCCAGCAGCCAGCGGGACAGAGTTACATCCTCTGGAAACACCATATATTTT. Residues: CASSQRDRVTSSGNTIYF.

J is TRBJ2-7 and V is TRBV6-5; 10 bases are shared with TRBD1. The germline gives CDR1 MNHEY, CDR2 SVGAGI. The V segment lost 6 bases and the J segment 5 bases; nucleotides outside the gene matches: 7. The CDR3 spans 14 residues. The CDR3 nucleotides are TGTGCCAGCAGGCCAGCGACAGGGGGCCACGAGCAGTACTTC. It codes for CASRPATGGHEQYF.